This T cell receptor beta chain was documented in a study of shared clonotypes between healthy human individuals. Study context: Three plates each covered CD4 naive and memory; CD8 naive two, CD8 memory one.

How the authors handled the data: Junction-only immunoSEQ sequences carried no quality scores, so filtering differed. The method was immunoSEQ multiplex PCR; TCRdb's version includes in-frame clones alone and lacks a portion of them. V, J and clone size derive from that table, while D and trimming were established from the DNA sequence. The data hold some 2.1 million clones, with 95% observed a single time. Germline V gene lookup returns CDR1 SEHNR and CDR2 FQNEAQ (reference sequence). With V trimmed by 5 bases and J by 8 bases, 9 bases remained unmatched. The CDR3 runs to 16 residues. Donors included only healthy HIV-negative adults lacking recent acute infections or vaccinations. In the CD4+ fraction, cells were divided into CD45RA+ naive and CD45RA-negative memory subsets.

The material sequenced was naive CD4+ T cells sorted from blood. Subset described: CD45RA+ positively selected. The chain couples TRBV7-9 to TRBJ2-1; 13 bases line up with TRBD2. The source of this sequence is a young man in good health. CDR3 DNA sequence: TGTGCCAGCAGCCGTACTAGCGGGGGGGCCGTCCATGAGCAGTTCTTC. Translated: CASSRTSGGAVHEQFF. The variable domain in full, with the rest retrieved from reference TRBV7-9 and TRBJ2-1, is DTGVSQNPRHKITKRGQNVTFRCDPISEHNRLYWYRQTLGQGPEFLTYFQNEAQLEKSRLLSDRFSAERPKGSFSTLEIQRTEQGDSAMYLCASSRTSGGAVHEQFFGPGTRLTVL.